This entry concerns a single T cell receptor beta chain. Its antigen is still unknown. Every patient was affected by relapse after autologous stem cell transplantation, while exposure to brentuximab vedotin was not uniform. Germline lookup yields CDR1 MNHEY and CDR2 SVGAGI. V shed 5 bases, J shed 1 base, and the junction held 5 bases outside the gene matches. The CDR3 is 15 residues long. The record originates from a study of PD-1 blockade in classical Hodgkin lymphoma. Study-wide background: Intravenous nivolumab at 3 mg/kg was given to patients every 2 weeks.

Findings and caveats of the study: Reports described newly diagnosed patients as having lower baseline TCR diversity than healthy donors. Exclusion applied to patients who initiated nivolumab less than 1 year following ASCT.

Sequencing used immunoSEQ multiplex PCR; TCRdb keeps in-frame clones, though not all of them. The repertoire holds over 35,000 clones, with approximately 80% as singletons. This TCR was recovered from a human donor with classical Hodgkin lymphoma. Sequenced material: peripheral blood mononuclear cells (PBMCs), taken at baseline. This chain links TRBV6-5 with TRBJ2-3, with 8 nucleotides matching TRBD2. The CDR3 region has the DNA TGTGCCAGCAGTATTAGCGGGATGGGCACAGATACGCAGTATTTT. Protein product: CASSISGMGTDTQYF.